This is a list of T cell receptor beta chains from one sample in a study of cytomegalovirus exposure and HLA in healthy donors. TCRdb keeps only in-frame clones here, not all; method: immunoSEQ multiplex PCR. Of 120,000 or so clones in the sample, about 80% are singletons; the top ten hold more than 1.4%. Material: PBMCs. The receptor set was obtained from a woman aged 18-35 years in good health and CMV-seronegative. Both conserved end residues are part of each CDR3. The D gene is left open where the match is weak. Clone size appears in some rows only: once, few, many, or a class for an expanded clone.

J gene | D gene | clone size | V gene | CDR3 protein | CDR3 DNA
TRBJ1-1 | TRBD1 | . | TRBV30 | CAWVGDSRIEAFF | TGTGCCTGGGTTGGGGACAGCCGCATTGAAGCTTTCTTT
TRBJ2-5 | TRBD2 | . | TRBV4-2 | CASSQDVEREGRETQYF | TGTGCCAGCAGCCAAGATGTGGAGCGGGAGGGTCGGGAGACCCAGTACTTC
TRBJ1-1 | . | . | TRBV4-1 | CASRGVLKNTEAFF | TGCGCCAGCAGAGGGGTGTTGAAGAACACTGAAGCTTTCTTT
TRBJ1-1 | . | . | TRBV27 | CASSLLGPTGLSTEAFF | TGTGCCAGCAGTTTACTTGGACCAACAGGGTTGAGCACTGAAGCTTTCTTT
TRBJ1-1 | TRBD1 | . | TRBV6-5 | CASRGTAYYTEAFF | TGTGCCAGCAGAGGGACAGCATACTACACTGAAGCTTTCTTT
TRBJ1-1 | TRBD1 | . | TRBV6-1 | CASSLGQGFRTEAFF | TGTGCCAGCAGTCTGGGACAGGGGTTTAGAACTGAAGCTTTCTTT
TRBJ1-5 | TRBD1 | . | TRBV19 | CASSIAMRDSPNQPQHF | TGTGCCAGTAGTATAGCTATGCGGGACAGTCCCAATCAGCCCCAGCATTTT
TRBJ2-5 | . | . | TRBV27 | CASSPMGSFGETQYF | TGTGCCAGCAGTCCGATGGGGAGCTTTGGGGAGACCCAGTACTTC
TRBJ1-2 | TRBD1 | few | TRBV9 | CASSHFRDRGLGGNYGYTF | TGTGCCAGCAGTCACTTCCGGGACAGGGGTCTGGGGGGTAACTATGGCTACACCTTC
TRBJ2-2 | . | . | TRBV5-1 | CASSPGGDTGELFF | TGCGCCAGCAGTCCCGGGGGAGACACCGGGGAGCTGTTTTTT
TRBJ2-4 | TRBD1 | . | TRBV19 | CASSAYPGTENIQYF | TGTGCCAGTAGTGCCTATCCCGGGACAGAAAACATTCAGTACTTC
TRBJ2-7 | . | few | TRBV4-1 | CASSQDEYFYEQYF | TGCGCCAGCAGCCAAGATGAGTACTTCTACGAGCAGTACTTC
TRBJ2-7 | . | . | TRBV10-1 | CASSEGGRGEQYF | TGCGCCAGCAGTGAGGGGGGGAGAGGCGAGCAGTACTTC
TRBJ2-5 | . | . | TRBV11-2 | CASSPSEGVTQYF | TGTGCCAGCAGCCCCTCGGAGGGAGTGACCCAGTACTTC
TRBJ2-7 | . | . | TRBV12-5 | CASGLSNLRGQYF | TGTGCTAGTGGTTTGTCCAACTTAAGGGGGCAGTACTTC
TRBJ2-7 | . | . | TRBV27 | CASSLSARSYEQYF | TGTGCCAGCAGTTTATCAGCCCGCTCCTACGAGCAGTACTTC
TRBJ1-5 | . | . | TRBV6-1 | CASSERAGLNQPQHF | TGTGCCAGCAGTGAGAGGGCAGGTCTAAATCAGCCCCAGCATTTT
TRBJ2-1 | . | . | TRBV19 | CASSIGGRSSYNEQFF | TGTGCCAGTAGTATCGGTGGAAGGAGCTCCTACAATGAGCAGTTCTTC
TRBJ1-1 | . | . | TRBV6-6 | CASSTPPGNTEAFF | TGTGCCAGCAGTACACCCCCGGGGAACACTGAAGCTTTCTTT
TRBJ1-1 | . | . | TRBV6-5 | CASRHRWMYTEAFF | TGTGCCAGCAGACACAGGTGGATGTACACTGAAGCTTTCTTT
TRBJ2-7 | . | . | TRBV4-3 | CASSQDVRGILYEQYF | TGCGCCAGCAGCCAAGATGTACGGGGGATCCTCTACGAGCAGTACTTC
TRBJ1-2 | . | . | TRBV5-1 | CASSLGTINYGYTF | TGCGCCAGCAGCTTGGGGACAATAAACTATGGCTACACCTTC
TRBJ1-2 | TRBD1 | . | TRBV5-4 | CASSLAGTVWGYTF | TGTGCCAGCAGCTTGGCCGGGACAGTATGGGGCTACACCTTC
TRBJ2-7 | TRBD1 | few | TRBV6-5 | CASSYSGTGLSYEQYF | TGTGCCAGCAGTTACTCGGGGACAGGGTTGTCCTACGAGCAGTACTTC
TRBJ2-1 | . | . | TRBV29-1 | CSVEEGQGWFF | TGCAGCGTTGAAGAGGGGCAGGGATGGTTCTTC
TRBJ2-3 | TRBD2 | . | TRBV11-2 | CASSLAPAGGGTDTQYF | TGTGCCAGCAGCTTAGCTCCAGCGGGGGGGGGCACAGATACGCAGTATTTT
TRBJ1-2 | . | . | TRBV19 | CASSARRDNYYGYTF | TGTGCCAGTAGTGCACGCCGGGACAACTACTATGGCTACACCTTC
TRBJ1-3 | . | . | TRBV18 | CASSPPVSSGNTIYF | TGTGCCAGCTCACCACCGGTGAGCTCTGGAAACACCATATATTTT